This TCR beta chain was profiled in a study of control samples from healthy donors and cancer patients. A remark on this clone: The same CDR3 also results from other DNA sequences found in this sample.

Assay: immunoSEQ multiplex PCR; the TCRdb copy retains only in-frame clones and omits some. The table lists some 130,000 clones, 80% to 95% of them singletons. Trimming stripped 0 bases from V and 1 base from J, with 4 bases between. The CDR3 length is 13 residues. CDR1 is SGHRS, CDR2 YFSETQ, per germline. J is TRBJ2-5 and V is TRBV5-1; D is ambiguous. The sample consisted of blood. This clonotype originated in a woman aged 45-60 years in good health. The CDR3 spells CASSLGSQETQYF. The CDR3 bases are TGCGCCAGCAGCTTGGGCAGCCAAGAGACCCAGTACTTC.